This T cell receptor (beta chain) was recovered during a study of blood T cell repertoires in COVID-19. Across the study: Specimens from acute and convalescent COVID-19 originated in the United States, Italy and Spain. Sample material is recorded as cDNA or gDNA derived from T cells, B-cell-depleted T cells, or PBMCs.

Per the study methods: For nucleated cells, counts were estimated from reference gene primer amplification. Some clones are missing from TCRdb's copy, which holds only in-frame ones; the method was immunoSEQ multiplex PCR. That table gives V, J and clone size, and the DNA gave D and trimming. The sample contains 190,000 or so clones, 70% to 85% of which appear only once. CDR3 length: 17 residues. Unmatched junction bases numbered 8, after V lost 1 base and J lost 9 bases. Germline assignment: CDR1 SGHNT and CDR2 YENEEA. The sequence came from a human donor with acute or convalescent COVID-19. The donor label of this sample is uncertain. The sequencing sample was made of peripheral blood. The gene calls are TRBV11-3 and TRBJ2-1; 14 positions match TRBD2. The CDR3 nucleotides are TGTGCCAGCAGCTTAGTCGGGGGGACTAGCGGGAGAACTGAGCAGTTCTTC. The encoded protein is CASSLVGGTSGRTEQFF.